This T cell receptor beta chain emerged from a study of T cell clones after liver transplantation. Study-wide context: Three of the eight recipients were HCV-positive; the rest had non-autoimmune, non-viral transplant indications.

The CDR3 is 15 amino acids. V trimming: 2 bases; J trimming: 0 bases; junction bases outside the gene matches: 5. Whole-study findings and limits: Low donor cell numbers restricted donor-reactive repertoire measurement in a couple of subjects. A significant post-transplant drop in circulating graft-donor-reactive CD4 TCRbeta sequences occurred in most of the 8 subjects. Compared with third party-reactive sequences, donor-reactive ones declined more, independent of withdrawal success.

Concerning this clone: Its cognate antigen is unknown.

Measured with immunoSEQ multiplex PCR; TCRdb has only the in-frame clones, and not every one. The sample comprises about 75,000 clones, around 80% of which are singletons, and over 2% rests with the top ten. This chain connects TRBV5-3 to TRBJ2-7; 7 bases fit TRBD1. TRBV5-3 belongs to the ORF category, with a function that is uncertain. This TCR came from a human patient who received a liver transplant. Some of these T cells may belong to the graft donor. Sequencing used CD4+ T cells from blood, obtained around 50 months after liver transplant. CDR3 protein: CARSFCRGCSYEQYF. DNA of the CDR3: TGTGCCAGAAGCTTCTGCAGGGGGTGCTCCTACGAGCAGTACTTC.